The 5 T cell receptor beta chains given below trace back to one sample, sequenced in a study of shared clonotypes between healthy human individuals. TCRdb's table, derived via immunoSEQ multiplex PCR, lists solely in-frame clones and lacks some. The sample gives about half a million clones, roughly 80% of which show up once; roughly an eighth is in the top ten. The specimen was PBMCs. These TCRs come from a woman in her thirties or forties in good health. Some clones in this sample may be carry-over from other donors' samples.

This clone came up once. The CDR3 spells CASRSDREGEAFF. CDR3 DNA: TGTGCCAGTAGAAGCGACAGGGAGGGTGAAGCTTTCTTT. This chain links TRBV19 with TRBJ1-1; 7 nucleotides match TRBD1. Losses at the gene ends were 6 bases for V and 7 bases for J; bases not matched to a gene: 8. Germline V gene sequence: CDR1 LNHDA, CDR2 SQIVND (reference sequence). CDR3 length: 13 amino acids.

The count of this clone is one. The chain recombines TRBV5-1 with TRBJ2-3; the match to TRBD2 covers 11 bases. V lost 0 bases, J lost 5 bases, and 5 bases stayed unmatched. Per germline, CDR1 SGHRS and CDR2 YFSETQ. CDR3 size: 16 residues. CDR3 DNA sequence: TGCGCCAGCAGCTTGGAGGGGCTAGCGGGAGGAGATACGCAGTATTTT. Translated: CASSLEGLAGGDTQYF.

The chain uses TRBV14 and TRBJ1-4, with a possible D match to TRBD1 (5 bases). This CDR3 has 14 residues. V was trimmed by 2 bases and J by 4 bases, leaving 8 bases between them. From germline, CDR1 is SGHDN and CDR2 FVKESK. The CDR3: CASSQMGGNEKLFF. CDR3 nucleotides: TGTGCCAGCAGCCAAATGGGGGGTAATGAAAAACTGTTTTTT.

The gene calls are TRBV2 and TRBJ2-4; 9 bases match TRBD2. V trimming: 6 bases; J trimming: 2 bases; junction bases outside the gene matches: 2. Per germline, CDR1 SNHLY and CDR2 FYNNEI. This CDR3 is 14 amino acids long. CDR3 loop: CASSLAGPKNIQYF. The CDR3 bases are TGTGCCAGCAGCCTAGCGGGACCCAAAAACATTCAGTACTTC.

A remark on this clone: A read error likely explains this, since a far larger clone differs by one base. In the same sample, other DNA sequences code for this CDR3. This sequence joins TRBV28 and TRBJ1-1, with no clear D. The CDR3 runs 12 residues. V dropped 7 bases and J dropped 4 bases, with 10 bases sitting between them. The germline V gene encodes CDR1 MDHEN and CDR2 SYDVKM. The CDR3 DNA sequence: TGTGCCAGCACAGCCCGCGGCACTGAAGCTTTCTTT. Translating gives CASTARGTEAFF.